The following is a T cell receptor (beta chain) sequence with its context. The CDR3 has 14 amino acids. Germline V gives CDR1 PRHDT, CDR2 FYEKMQ (reference sequence). The V end lost 3 bases, the J end lost 1 base, and 9 bases lay between the germline ends. These data are taken from a study of cytomegalovirus exposure and HLA in healthy donors. PCR used 60 Vbeta primers and 13 Jbeta primers. In the study's own analysis: In a later analysis, of 84 million or so unique beta chains, around 9.9 million appeared in at least two donors. The protocol was immunoSEQ multiplex PCR, while the TCRdb copy is restricted to in-frame clones and leaves out a portion. The V and J calls and the clone size are those of that table, but D and trimming were determined from the DNA. The repertoire has 90,000 to 110,000 clones, around 75% of them found once; the top ten carry around 1.3%.

J is TRBJ2-5 and V is TRBV13, with D unresolved. This clonotype was obtained from a man in his forties or fifties in good health and CMV-seronegative. The sequenced material came from PBMCs. The CDR3 DNA sequence: TGTGCCAGCAGCTTGTTCGGGTCCCAAGAGACCCAGTACTTC. Translation gives CASSLFGSQETQYF.